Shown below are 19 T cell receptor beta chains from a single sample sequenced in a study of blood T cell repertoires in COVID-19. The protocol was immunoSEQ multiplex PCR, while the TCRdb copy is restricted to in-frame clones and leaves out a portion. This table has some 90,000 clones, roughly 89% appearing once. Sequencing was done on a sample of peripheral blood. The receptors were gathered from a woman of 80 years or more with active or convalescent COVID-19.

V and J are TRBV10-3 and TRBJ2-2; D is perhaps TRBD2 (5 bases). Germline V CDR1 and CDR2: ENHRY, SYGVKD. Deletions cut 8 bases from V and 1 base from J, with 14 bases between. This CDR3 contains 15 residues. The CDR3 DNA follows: TGTGCCATCTCGGCGGGTCAGGTGAACACCGGGGAGCTGTTTTTT. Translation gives CAISAGQVNTGELFF.

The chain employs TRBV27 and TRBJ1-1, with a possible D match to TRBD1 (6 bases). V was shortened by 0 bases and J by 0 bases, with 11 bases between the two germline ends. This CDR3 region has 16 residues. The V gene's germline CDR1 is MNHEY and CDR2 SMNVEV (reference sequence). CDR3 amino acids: CASSLSLTGMNTEAFF. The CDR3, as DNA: TGTGCCAGCAGTTTATCTCTTACAGGGATGAACACTGAAGCTTTCTTT.

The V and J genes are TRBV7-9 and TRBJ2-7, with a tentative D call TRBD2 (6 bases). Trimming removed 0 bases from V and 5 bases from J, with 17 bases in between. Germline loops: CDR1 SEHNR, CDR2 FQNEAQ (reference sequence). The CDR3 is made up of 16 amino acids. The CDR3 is CASSLAGLASLHEQYF. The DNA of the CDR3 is TGTGCCAGCAGCTTAGCTGGGCTAGCGAGTCTTCACGAGCAGTACTTC.

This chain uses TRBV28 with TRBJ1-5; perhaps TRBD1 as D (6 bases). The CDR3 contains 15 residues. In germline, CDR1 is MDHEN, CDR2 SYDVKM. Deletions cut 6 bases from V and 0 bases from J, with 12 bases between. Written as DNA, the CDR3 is TGTGCCAGCAGACCGTGGACAGTTAGCAATCAGCCCCAGCATTTT. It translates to CASRPWTVSNQPQHF.

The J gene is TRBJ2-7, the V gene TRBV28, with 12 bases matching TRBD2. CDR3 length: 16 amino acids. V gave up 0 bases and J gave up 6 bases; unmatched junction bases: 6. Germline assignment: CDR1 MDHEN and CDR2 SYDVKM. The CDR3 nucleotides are TGTGCCAGCAGTTTATGGGGACTAGCGGGCCGAGGCGAGCAGTACTTC. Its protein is CASSLWGLAGRGEQYF.

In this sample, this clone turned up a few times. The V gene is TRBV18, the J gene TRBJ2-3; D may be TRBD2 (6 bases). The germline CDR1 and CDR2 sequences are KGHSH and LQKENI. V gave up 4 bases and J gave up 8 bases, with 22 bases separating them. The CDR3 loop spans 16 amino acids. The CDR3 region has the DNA TGTGCCAGCTCACTAGATTCCGGGACTCTACGGGTTACGCAGTATTTT. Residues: CASSLDSGTLRVTQYF.

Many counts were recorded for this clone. The CDR3 region has the DNA TGTGCCACCAGTGATTTTTCGGGAGGGGTACAATGGGAGCAGTTCTTC. Protein sequence: CATSDFSGGVQWEQFF. The chain employs TRBV24-1 and TRBJ2-1; 8 bases are shared with TRBD2. The CDR3 consists of 16 residues. Germline V lookup: CDR1 KGHDR, CDR2 SFDVKD. V shed 1 base and J 10 bases; nucleotides not matched to a gene: 11.

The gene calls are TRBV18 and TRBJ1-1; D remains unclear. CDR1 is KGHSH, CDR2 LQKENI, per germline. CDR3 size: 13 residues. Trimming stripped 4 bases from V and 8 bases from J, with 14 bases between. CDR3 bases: TGTGCCAGCTCACAGCCGAACGAGGAGGAAGCTTTCTTT. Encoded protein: CASSQPNEEEAFF.

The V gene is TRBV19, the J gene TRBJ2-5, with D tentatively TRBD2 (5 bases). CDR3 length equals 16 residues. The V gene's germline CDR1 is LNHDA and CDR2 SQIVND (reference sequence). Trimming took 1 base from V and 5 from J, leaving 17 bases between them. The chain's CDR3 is CASSIGRTAVMETQYF. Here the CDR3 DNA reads TGTGCCAGTAGTATAGGCCGGACTGCCGTGATGGAGACCCAGTACTTC.

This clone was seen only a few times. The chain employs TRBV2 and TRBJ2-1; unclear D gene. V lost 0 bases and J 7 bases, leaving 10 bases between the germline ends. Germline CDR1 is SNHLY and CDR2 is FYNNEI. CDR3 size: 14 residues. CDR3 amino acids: CASSEAAGQNEQFF. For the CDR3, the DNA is TGTGCCAGCAGTGAAGCGGCAGGCCAGAATGAGCAGTTCTTC. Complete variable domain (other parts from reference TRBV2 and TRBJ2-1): EPEVTQTPSHQVTQMGQEVILRCVPISNHLYFYWYRQILGQKVEFLVSFYNNEISEKSEIFDDQFSVERPDGSNFTLKIRSTKLEDSAMYFCASSEAAGQNEQFFGPGTRLTVL.

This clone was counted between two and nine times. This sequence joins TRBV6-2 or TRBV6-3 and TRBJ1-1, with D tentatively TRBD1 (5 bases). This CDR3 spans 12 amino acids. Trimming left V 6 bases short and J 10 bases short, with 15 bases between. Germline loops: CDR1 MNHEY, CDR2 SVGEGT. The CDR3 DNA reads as TGTGCCAGCAGCCCGAGACAGTGGGGAGCTTTCTTT. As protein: CASSPRQWGAFF.

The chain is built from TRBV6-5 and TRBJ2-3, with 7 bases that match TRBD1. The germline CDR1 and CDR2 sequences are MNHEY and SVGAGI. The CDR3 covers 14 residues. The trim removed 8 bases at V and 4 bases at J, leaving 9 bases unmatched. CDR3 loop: CASGRGLSADTQYF. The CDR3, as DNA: TGTGCCAGCGGAAGGGGGCTAAGCGCAGATACGCAGTATTTT.

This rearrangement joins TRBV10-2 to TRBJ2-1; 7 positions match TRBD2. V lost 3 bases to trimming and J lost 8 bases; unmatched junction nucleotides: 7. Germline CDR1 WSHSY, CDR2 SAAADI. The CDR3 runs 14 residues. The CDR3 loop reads CASSDEGGVDEQFF. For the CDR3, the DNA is TGCGCCAGCAGTGACGAGGGAGGGGTTGATGAGCAGTTCTTC.

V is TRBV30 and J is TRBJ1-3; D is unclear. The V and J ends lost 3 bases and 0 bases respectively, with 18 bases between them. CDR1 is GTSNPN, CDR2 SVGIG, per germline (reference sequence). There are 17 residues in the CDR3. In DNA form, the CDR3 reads TGTGCCTGGAGGGACTGGAGAGGTAGCAACTCTGGAAACACCATATATTTT. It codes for CAWRDWRGSNSGNTIYF.

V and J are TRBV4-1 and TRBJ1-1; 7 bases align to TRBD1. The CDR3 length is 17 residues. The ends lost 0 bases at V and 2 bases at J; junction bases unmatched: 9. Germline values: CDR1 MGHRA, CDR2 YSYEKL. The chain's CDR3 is CASSQDPGQSYNTEAFF. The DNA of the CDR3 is TGCGCCAGCAGCCAAGATCCGGGACAGTCTTACAACACTGAAGCTTTCTTT.

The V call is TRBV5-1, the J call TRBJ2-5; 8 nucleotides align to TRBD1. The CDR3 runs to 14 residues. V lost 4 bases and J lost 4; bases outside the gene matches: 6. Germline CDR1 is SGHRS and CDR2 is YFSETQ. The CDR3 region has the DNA TGCGCCAGCAGCCCGGACAGGGTGACAGAGACCCAGTACTTC. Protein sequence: CASSPDRVTETQYF. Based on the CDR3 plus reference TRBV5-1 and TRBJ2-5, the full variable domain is KAGVTQTPRYLIKTRGQQVTLSCSPISGHRSVSWYQQTPGQGLQFLFEYFSETQRNKGNFPGRFSGRQFSNSRSEMNVSTLELGDSALYLCASSPDRVTETQYFGPGTRLLVL.

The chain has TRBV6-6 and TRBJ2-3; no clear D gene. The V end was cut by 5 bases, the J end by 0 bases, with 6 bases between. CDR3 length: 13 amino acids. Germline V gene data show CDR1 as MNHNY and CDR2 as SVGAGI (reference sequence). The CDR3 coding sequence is TGTGCCAGCAGTACCGGGAGCACAGATACGCAGTATTTT. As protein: CASSTGSTDTQYF.

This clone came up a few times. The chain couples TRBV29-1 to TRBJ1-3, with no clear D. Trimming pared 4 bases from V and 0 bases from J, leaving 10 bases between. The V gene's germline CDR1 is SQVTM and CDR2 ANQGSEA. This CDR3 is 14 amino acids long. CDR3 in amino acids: CSVVPQISGNTIYF. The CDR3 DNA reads TGCAGCGTTGTACCCCAGATCTCTGGAAACACCATATATTTT. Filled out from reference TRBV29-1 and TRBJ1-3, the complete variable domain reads SAVISQKPSRDICQRGTSLTIQCQVDSQVTMMFWYRQQPGQSLTLIATANQGSEATYESGFVIDKFPISRPNLTFSTLTVSNMSPEDSSIYLCSVVPQISGNTIYFGEGSWLTVV.

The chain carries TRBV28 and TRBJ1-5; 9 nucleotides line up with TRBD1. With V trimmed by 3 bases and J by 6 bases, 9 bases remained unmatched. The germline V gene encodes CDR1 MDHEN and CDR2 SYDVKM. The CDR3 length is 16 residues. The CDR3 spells CASSFLTQGAGQPQHF. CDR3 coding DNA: TGTGCCAGCAGTTTTCTGACACAGGGGGCAGGTCAGCCCCAGCATTTT.